This T cell receptor beta chain is drawn from a study of shared clonotypes between healthy human individuals (TCRdb year 2020). With respect to the entire study: The cohort comprised two women and three men aged 18 to 49 years. For each donor, CD4 naive and CD4 memory were each given three plates, CD8 naive was given two plates, and CD8 memory was given one plate. To estimate repertoire size and how much clonotype sharing occurs between individuals, the study deeply sequenced the blood TCR repertoires of several healthy adults. To increase sequencing depth and limit assay-specific biases, different laboratories used diverse techniques to prepare libraries and sequence TCR repertoires. Leukapheresis yielded between about 0.94 and 10 billion PBMCs per donor.

The paper's findings and limits, for the study overall: Pairwise subsampling indicated that sequencing depth was expected to affect the degree of clonotype sharing among donors. The small number of donors limited the genetic and exposure-history diversity represented. About 4.5% of naive CD4, 3.5% of naive CD8, 2% to 2.5% of memory CD4, and about 0.4% of memory CD8 clonotypes were shared across four donors. Sampling was restricted to blood, and TCR repertoires in tissues likely differ from the TCR repertoires found in blood. Incomplete sequencing was indicated by rarefaction of sorted-subset datasets, despite the large sequencing depth. Higher generation probabilities were observed for clonotypes shared by all four sorted-subset donors than for non-shared clonotypes. Estimated clonotype richness was generally larger for naive than for memory subsets.

V and J are truncated by 5 bases and 6 bases respectively, leaving an intervening sequence of 10 bases. Including cysteine and phenylalanine, the CDR3 has 12 amino acids. Kept here is only the CDR3 DNA, which spans 36 bases and is read in frame from base 1. CDR1 and CDR2, looked up from the germline V gene, are SGHTA and FQGNSA. Concerning this clone itself: What antigen it recognizes has not been identified. Base quality data are lacking; no much larger clone is found one base away.

Donors were healthy HIV-negative adults with no recently reported acute infections or vaccinations. Every donor was a Caucasian adult residing in Nashville, Tennessee, USA. Magnetic negative selection was used to enrich CD4+ T cells, after which naive cells were positively selected on CD45RA and the negative fraction became the memory subset. After blood collection by leukapheresis, PBMCs were isolated using Ficoll-Histopaque density gradient centrifugation and then cryopreserved in the vapor phase of liquid nitrogen. Analytical flow cytometry was used to check the purity and quantity of each magnetically sorted T cell population. Genomic DNA was isolated from every sorted fraction and measured by UV absorbance on a Nanodrop 2000c. Using the deep immunoSEQ assay, TCR CDR3 regions were amplified from genomic DNA by multiplex PCR. For each cell subset, the extracted genomic DNA was distributed evenly across all wells of several immunoSEQ 96-well plates, and each plate served as one replicate. For sorted subsets, each replicate PCR was loaded with 200 ng genomic DNA, equivalent to some 27,000 T cell genomes. Purified libraries were quantified with a Qubit 3.0 fluorometer, sized on a Bioanalyzer 2100, and re-quantified with the KAPA Library Quantification kit. Each immunoSEQ 96-well plate was sequenced on its own single-read 150-cycle Illumina NextSeq 550 flow cell. The authors' analysis ran thus. Because the immunoSEQ output held only junctional sequences and lacked quality scores, the filtering could not match the filtering applied to full-length reads. To assign V/J genes and CDR3, sequences were annotated against IMGT germline references using PyIR, a Python wrapper for IgBLAST v1.9. Reads with weak V/J assignments (E-value above 1e-6), missing CDR3, stop codons, out-of-frame junctions, or ambiguous translated residues were removed. V3J clonotypes were defined as sequences sharing the same inferred V gene, J gene, and CDR3 amino acid sequence. To compute the percentage overlap between repertoires, the number of shared unique clonotypes was divided by the size of the smaller repertoire. Three approaches were used to assess repertoire richness: RTK rarefaction, the Chao1 estimator, and Recon v2.1 estimates of unobserved clonotypes. OLGA was used to compute generation probabilities for all TCRbeta clonotypes that the gDNA method yielded from four donors. Drawn from immuneACCESS, this table holds only the in-frame rearrangements with V and J called that TCRdb kept. Clones are partly lost; checked studies trace under half to an unresolved V gene and leave the rest unexplained. That table furnishes V, J and clone size, whereas the DNA furnished D and trimming. The sample profile shows about 1.1 million clones; approximately 80% of them were found once. Clones ranked in the top ten supply roughly 0.82% of the sample.

The clonotype was recovered from a man between 18 and 35 years old in good health. Some clones in this sample may be carry-over from other donors' samples. Recombination joined TRBV7-2 with TRBJ1-1; the D gene identity is not certain. Sequenced input: memory CD4+ T cells from PBMCs. The cell subset or site label corresponds to: CD45RA-negative fraction. The nucleotide sequence is given as TGTGCCAGCAGCCACCCGGGGTCTGAAGCTTTCTTT. It translates as CASSHPGSEAFF.